This is a list of T cell receptor beta chains from one sample in a study of T cell responses to AZD1222 COVID-19 vaccine. Sequencing used immunoSEQ multiplex PCR; TCRdb keeps in-frame clones, though not all of them. Here the sample spans approximately 35,000 clones, 80% to 90% being singletons. Material: peripheral blood, obtained 28 days after the second AZD1222 dose. Source of these receptors: an adult who received the AZD1222 COVID-19 vaccine. The CDR3 runs from the conserved cysteine through the conserved F or W. Each record gives: D gene, V gene, J gene, CDR3 DNA, CDR3 protein. D genes are given only for firm matches.

>TRBD1|TRBV11-3|TRBJ2-1
TGTGCCAGCAGCTCACAGGGACAGGGTGGGAATGAGCAGTTCTTC
CASSSQGQGGNEQFF
>TRBD1|TRBV5-1|TRBJ1-2
TGCGCCAGCAGCTTACAGGGGGCGCAGAACTATGGCTACACCTTC
CASSLQGAQNYGYTF
>.|TRBV7-9|TRBJ2-7
TGTGCCAGCGGGGGCCTGTTGGACGAGCAGTACTTC
CASGGLLDEQYF
>.|TRBV24-1|TRBJ2-6
TGTGCCACCAGTGATTCCGGCTCTGGGGCCAACGTCCTGACTTTC
CATSDSGSGANVLTF
>.|TRBV5-1|TRBJ1-5
TGCGCCAGCAGCCCGACAGGTCGAAGCAATCAGCCCCAGCATTTT
CASSPTGRSNQPQHF
>.|TRBV27|TRBJ2-7
TGTGCCAGCAACTGGGGGGGCAAGATTTACGAGCAGTACTTC
CASNWGGKIYEQYF
>.|TRBV5-6|TRBJ1-1
TGTGCCAGCAGCTTTTGGACTCAGGTGGTGGACACTGAAGCTTTCTTT
CASSFWTQVVDTEAFF
>TRBD1|TRBV6-5|TRBJ1-4
TGTGCCAGCAACTTCGGGACAGGGCCCGAAAAACTGTTTTTT
CASNFGTGPEKLFF
>.|TRBV2|TRBJ1-3
TGTGCCAGCAGTGAATGGGGAAACACCATATATTTT
CASSEWGNTIYF
>TRBD1|TRBV19|TRBJ1-4
TGTGCCAGTAGTCCGCTGGGGGACAGGGAAAAACTGTTTTTT
CASSPLGDREKLFF